These T cell receptor beta chains were read from a single sample in a study of shared clonotypes between healthy human individuals. This table comes from immunoSEQ multiplex PCR, and its TCRdb copy is limited to in-frame clones, with some not included. The table has 300,000 to 350,000 clones, more than 60% seen once. The sequenced material came from memory CD4+ T cells sorted from blood. The source is a man aged 25-45 years in good health. The CDR3 runs from the conserved cysteine through the conserved F or W. Each record gives: V gene, J gene, clone size, D gene, CDR3 DNA, CDR3 protein. The D gene is left open where the match is weak. Rows may omit the clone size; those that give it use once, few, many or a size class.

>TRBV6-1|TRBJ2-4|once|TRBD1
TGTGCCAGCAGTGATCCGGACAGGGGGCCAGGGGCCAAAAACATTCAGTACTTC
CASSDPDRGPGAKNIQYF
>TRBV19|TRBJ2-2|once|TRBD1
TGTGCCAGTAGCACGCGACAGGGATTGGGGAGCGGGGAGCTGTTTTTT
CASSTRQGLGSGELFF
>TRBV18|TRBJ1-5|.|TRBD1
TGTGCCAGCTCACGGGACAGTAGAAATCAGCCCCAGCATTTT
CASSRDSRNQPQHF
>TRBV11-2|TRBJ2-1|few|.
TGTGCCAGCAGCTCCACTAGTTATGAGCAGTTCTTC
CASSSTSYEQFF
>TRBV6-1|TRBJ2-1|.|TRBD2
TGTGCCAGCAGTGAACAAGCGGGAGACCACTACAATGAGCAGTTCTTC
CASSEQAGDHYNEQFF
>TRBV2|TRBJ1-2|few|TRBD1
TGTGCCAGCAGGGGATCAGGGGGGGCTTATGGCTACACCTTC
CASRGSGGAYGYTF
>TRBV29-1|TRBJ2-1|.|TRBD2
TGCAGCGACCGGTCGGGTAGCGGGTCGACCTACAATGAGCAGTTCTTC
CSDRSGSGSTYNEQFF
>TRBV18|TRBJ2-7|few|TRBD1
TGTGCCAGCTCGCAACACGTGGGACAGGGTCCCGAGCAGTACTTC
CASSQHVGQGPEQYF
>TRBV2|TRBJ2-4|.|TRBD1
TGTGCCAGCTTGGGACAGGAAGTTGGCATTCAGTACTTC
CASLGQEVGIQYF
>TRBV28|TRBJ2-4|.|.
TGTGCCAGCAGTTTTTCCACGCTGCAGTACTTC
CASSFSTLQYF
>TRBV28|TRBJ2-7|.|TRBD1
TGTGCCAGCAGATACTCCGCCGTGGGACAGCTCTACGAGCAGTACTTC
CASRYSAVGQLYEQYF
>TRBV7-6|TRBJ2-1|few|.
TGTGCCAGCAGCCCAGTCGGAGGCATACTATACAATGAGCAGTTCTTC
CASSPVGGILYNEQFF
>TRBV5-1|TRBJ2-7|.|TRBD2
TGCGCCAGCAGCTGGGGTCTGAAGGTAGCGGGAAACTACGAGCAGTACTTC
CASSWGLKVAGNYEQYF
>TRBV18|TRBJ2-5|.|.
TGTGCCAGCTCACCAGATACAGGGATGGGAGAGACCCAGTACTTC
CASSPDTGMGETQYF
>TRBV9|TRBJ2-3|.|TRBD2
TGTGCCAGCAGCGTAACTAGCGGGAGTGGTGATACGCAGTATTTT
CASSVTSGSGDTQYF
>TRBV7-9|TRBJ2-5|.|.
TGTGCCAGCAGCTTCGATGAGACCCAGTACTTC
CASSFDETQYF
>TRBV6-1|TRBJ2-7|few|.
TGTGCCACCATCTGGTCAGGCTACGAGCAGTACTTC
CATIWSGYEQYF
>TRBV5-1|TRBJ2-7|few|.
TGCGCCAGCAGCCCGGGGGACCTCGACGGCGAGCAGTACTTC
CASSPGDLDGEQYF
>TRBV12-2|TRBJ2-3|.|.
TGTGCAAGTCGCTTAGGTACCCAGCGGGAGACAGATACGCAGTATTTT
CASRLGTQRETDTQYF
>TRBV7-2|TRBJ1-5|.|.
TGTGCCAGCAGCTTAATGCCGATTAGCAATCAGCCCCAGCATTTT
CASSLMPISNQPQHF
>TRBV11-2|TRBJ2-1|.|TRBD2
TGTGCCAGCAGCTTATTGACCGGGACTAAGAGTCGGGAGCAGTTCTTC
CASSLLTGTKSREQFF
>TRBV9|TRBJ2-4|.|TRBD2
TGTGCCAGCAGCGTAGAGGGAGGGGCCAAAAACATTCAGTACTTC
CASSVEGGAKNIQYF
>TRBV5-1|TRBJ1-4|once|.
TGCGCCAGCAGCCCAACCGGGACCCAAAATGAAAAACTGTTTTTT
CASSPTGTQNEKLFF
>TRBV11-3|TRBJ2-1|.|.
TGTGCCAGCAGCTTAGGGACCGCTTCCGGTGAGCAGTTCTTC
CASSLGTASGEQFF
>TRBV28|TRBJ1-5|.|TRBD1
TGTGCCAGCAGTTTTGGACAGGGACCTAGCAATCAGCCCCAGCATTTT
CASSFGQGPSNQPQHF
>TRBV5-6|TRBJ2-2|.|.
TGTGCCAGCAGCTTGTTCCGGGCAGCCGGCGATATGAACGCCGGGGAGCTGTTTTTT
CASSLFRAAGDMNAGELFF
>TRBV2|TRBJ2-5|.|TRBD1
TGTGCCAGCTCAGGGACAGGGCGAGAGACCCAGTACTTC
CASSGTGRETQYF
>TRBV19|TRBJ1-1|.|.
TGTGCCAGTGGAGGTCCCCCCACTGAAGCTTTCTTT
CASGGPPTEAFF
>TRBV4-1|TRBJ2-3|.|.
TGCGCCAGCAGCCAAGAACCCAACAGGGCCCTAGGGACAGATACGCAGTATTTT
CASSQEPNRALGTDTQYF
>TRBV29-1|TRBJ1-2|.|TRBD1
TGCAGCGTTGAAGACGTAAACAGGGGGCTGGGCTACACCTTC
CSVEDVNRGLGYTF
>TRBV7-3|TRBJ2-3|.|.
TGTGCCAGCAGCTCCAGACTTCGGGGGACCTCAAATACGCAGTATTTT
CASSSRLRGTSNTQYF
>TRBV27|TRBJ2-7|.|TRBD2
TGTGCCAGCAGTTTAAGGAGACTAGCGGGAGGTCGACAAACTTACGAGCAGTACTTC
CASSLRRLAGGRQTYEQYF
>TRBV5-1|TRBJ2-1|.|.
TGCGCCAGCAGCTTTGCCCCGCGGGGCCCCTACAATGAGCAGTTCTTC
CASSFAPRGPYNEQFF
>TRBV29-1|TRBJ1-5|once|.
TGCAGCGTTGGGGGGGGGAATCAGCCCCAGCATTTT
CSVGGGNQPQHF
>TRBV28|TRBJ2-6|.|TRBD1
TGTGCCAGCAGCCGGACCGGGACAGGGGGCTCTGGGGCCAACGTCCTGACTTTC
CASSRTGTGGSGANVLTF
>TRBV18|TRBJ2-7|.|TRBD1
TGTGCCAGCTCACCCAATGATCCTGGGACAGACGGCTTCTACGAGCAGTACTTC
CASSPNDPGTDGFYEQYF
>TRBV15|TRBJ1-4|.|.
TGTGCCACCAGCGCGGGCAGGGTTGATGAAAAACTGTTTTTT
CATSAGRVDEKLFF
>TRBV25-1|TRBJ2-7|.|TRBD2
TGTGCCAGCAGTAACGAGGTAGCGGGAGACGAGCAGTACTTC
CASSNEVAGDEQYF
>TRBV2|TRBJ1-5|.|.
TGTGCCAGCAGTGAGGACTTAAATAGCAATCAGCCCCAGCATTTT
CASSEDLNSNQPQHF
>TRBV6-5|TRBJ2-3|.|.
TGTGCCAGCAGTTACTCGTCGGCAGCAGACGGAGGTACGCAGTATTTT
CASSYSSAADGGTQYF
>TRBV4-2|TRBJ2-5|.|.
TGTGCCAGCAGCCAGACGGGGGGCTCCGCCAAAGAGACCCAGTACTTC
CASSQTGGSAKETQYF
>TRBV15|TRBJ2-3|.|TRBD2
TGTGCCACCAGACTAGCGGGAGGGGTTTCAGATACGCAGTATTTT
CATRLAGGVSDTQYF
>TRBV5-1|TRBJ1-5|.|TRBD1
TGCGCCAGCAGCTTGGCAGGGACAGATAATCAGCCCCAGCATTTT
CASSLAGTDNQPQHF
>TRBV18|TRBJ2-5|.|.
TGTGCCAGCTCACCACTAAGAAGTCAGGACCGACAAGAGACCCAGTACTTC
CASSPLRSQDRQETQYF
>TRBV28|TRBJ1-4|.|.
TGTGCCAGCGGTATATGGGGAGCTAATGAAAAACTGTTTTTT
CASGIWGANEKLFF
>TRBV19|TRBJ1-1|.|.
TGTGCCAGTAGTATATCATTCGGGGACACTGAAGCTTTCTTT
CASSISFGDTEAFF
>TRBV6-5|TRBJ1-2|.|.
TGTGCCAGCACCCGCGGACAGTATTATGGCTACACCTTC
CASTRGQYYGYTF
>TRBV5-6|TRBJ2-3|.|TRBD2
TGTGCCAGCAGCCCTAGCGGGACGCTCGCAGATACGCAGTATTTT
CASSPSGTLADTQYF
>TRBV5-1|TRBJ1-5|once|TRBD1
TGCGCCAGCAGCCGGGAGGGACAGGAAAATCAGCCCCAGCATTTT
CASSREGQENQPQHF
>TRBV2|TRBJ2-7|.|TRBD1
TGTGCCAGCAGTGGGACAGGGGGCGTCGAGCAGTACTTC
CASSGTGGVEQYF
>TRBV6-6|TRBJ1-3|.|.
TGTGCCAGCATCTCTCCTGGAAACACCATATATTTT
CASISPGNTIYF
>TRBV5-4|TRBJ2-1|.|TRBD2
TGTGCCAGCAGCCCCTGGGGACTAGCGGTCAACAATGAGCAGTTCTTC
CASSPWGLAVNNEQFF
>TRBV5-4|TRBJ2-2|few|.
TGTGCCAGCAGCCGACCGACTGACACCGGGGAGCTGTTTTTT
CASSRPTDTGELFF
>TRBV28|TRBJ2-2|few|.
TGTGCCAGCAGTTTGATTCTTCGACAAAACACCGGGGAGCTGTTTTTT
CASSLILRQNTGELFF
>TRBV5-5|TRBJ2-2|.|.
TGTGCCAGCAGCTTGGAGGGGAACACCGGGGAGCTGTTTTTT
CASSLEGNTGELFF
>TRBV10-1|TRBJ2-2|.|.
TGCGCCAGCAGTGAGATGTCAGCCGCGAGCGGGGAGCTGTTTTTT
CASSEMSAASGELFF